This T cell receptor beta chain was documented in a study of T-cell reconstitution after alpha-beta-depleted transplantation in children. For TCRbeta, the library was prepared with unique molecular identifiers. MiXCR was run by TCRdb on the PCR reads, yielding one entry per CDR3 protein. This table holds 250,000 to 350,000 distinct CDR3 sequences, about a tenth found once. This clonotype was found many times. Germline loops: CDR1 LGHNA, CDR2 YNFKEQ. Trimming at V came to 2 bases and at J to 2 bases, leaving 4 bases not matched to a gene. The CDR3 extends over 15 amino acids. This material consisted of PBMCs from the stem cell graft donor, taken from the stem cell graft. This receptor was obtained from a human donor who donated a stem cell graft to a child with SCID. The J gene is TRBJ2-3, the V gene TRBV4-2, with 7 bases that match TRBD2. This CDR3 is CASSQTGGNTDTQYF. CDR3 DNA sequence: TGTGCCAGCAGCCAAACGGGGGGTAACACAGATACGCAGTATTTT.